These 8 T cell receptor beta chains came from one sample sequenced in a study of T cell changes during pregnancy in multiple sclerosis. Data came from immunoSEQ multiplex PCR; TCRdb stores just in-frame clones and leaves some out. The table records more than 65,000 clones, 90% to 95% of them present only once. Sequenced material: peripheral blood, taken in the first trimester of pregnancy. The receptors shown here come from a female donor with multiple sclerosis, enrolled in a pregnancy study.

The V call is TRBV7-6, the J call TRBJ1-5; D gene ambiguous. The ends were cut back, 0 bases at V and 0 bases at J, with 6 bases in the middle. The CDR3 loop spans 15 amino acids. Germline V CDR1 and CDR2: SGHVS, FNYEAQ. CDR3 sequence reads: CASSLAGSSNQPQHF. DNA of the CDR3: TGTGCCAGCAGCTTAGCCGGGTCTAGCAATCAGCCCCAGCATTTT.

The CDR3 nucleotides read TGTGCCAGCAGTGAGGTGGCGGGGAACACTGAAGCTTTCTTT. It encodes CASSEVAGNTEAFF. The chain employs TRBV2 and TRBJ1-1; D uncertain. Trimming shortened V by 3 bases and J by 1 base, and 9 bases separated the two germline ends. This CDR3 contains 14 residues. Looked up from germline, CDR1 is SNHLY and CDR2 is FYNNEI. Full variable domain (missing parts from reference TRBV2 and TRBJ1-1): EPEVTQTPSHQVTQMGQEVILRCVPISNHLYFYWYRQILGQKVEFLVSFYNNEISEKSEIFDDQFSVERPDGSNFTLKIRSTKLEDSAMYFCASSEVAGNTEAFFGQGTRLTVV.

The chain carries TRBV7-6 and TRBJ1-1, with 8 nucleotides matching TRBD1. The CDR3 runs to 15 residues. Germline CDR1 is SGHVS and CDR2 is FNYEAQ. V was pared by 5 bases and J by 1 base, with 6 bases of the junction left unmatched. CDR3 bases: TGTGCCAGCAGCCTGCTGGGACAGGAGAACACTGAAGCTTTCTTT. Translating gives CASSLLGQENTEAFF.

The CDR3 DNA is TGTGCCAGCAGCGCCGGACTAGCGGAGCCCCATGAGCAGTTCTTC. Translating gives CASSAGLAEPHEQFF. The chain couples TRBV7-2 to TRBJ2-1, with 10 bases fitting TRBD2. CDR1 and CDR2 from the germline V gene are SGHTA and FQGNSA. The CDR3 totals 15 residues. With V trimmed by 5 bases and J by 8 bases, 9 bases remained unmatched. Complete variable domain (other parts from reference TRBV7-2 and TRBJ2-1): GAGVSQSPSNKVTEKGKDVELRCDPISGHTALYWYRQSLGQGLEFLIYFQGNSAPDKSGLPSDRFSAERTGGSVSTLTIQRTQQEDSAVYLCASSAGLAEPHEQFFGPGTRLTVL.

The chain uses TRBV28 and TRBJ1-1; 8 bases agree with TRBD1. V lost 4 bases, J lost 0 bases, and 4 bases stayed unmatched. The CDR3 length is 15 residues. The germline V gene encodes CDR1 MDHEN and CDR2 SYDVKM. The CDR3 here is CASSSGQVMNTEAFF. The CDR3 DNA reads as TGTGCCAGCAGTTCGGGACAGGTGATGAACACTGAAGCTTTCTTT.

The V and J genes are TRBV7-9 and TRBJ2-1, with D possibly TRBD2 on 5 matching bases. V lost 4 bases and J 4 bases, leaving 11 bases between the germline ends. The germline CDR1 and CDR2 sequences are SEHNR and FQNEAQ (reference sequence). This CDR3 comprises 14 residues. The CDR3 sequence: CASSSSGTYNEQFF. CDR3 bases: TGTGCCAGCAGCTCCAGCGGCACTTACAATGAGCAGTTCTTC. The complete variable domain, with remaining parts taken from reference TRBV7-9 and TRBJ2-1, reads DTGVSQNPRHKITKRGQNVTFRCDPISEHNRLYWYRQTLGQGPEFLTYFQNEAQLEKSRLLSDRFSAERPKGSFSTLEIQRTEQGDSAMYLCASSSSGTYNEQFFGPGTRLTVL.

This chain joins TRBV6-1 and TRBJ2-7; no firm D call. Trimming stripped 2 bases from V and 2 bases from J, with 7 bases between. The CDR3 is 13 amino acids. Germline CDR1 and CDR2: MNHNS and SASEGT. CDR3 in amino acids: CASSEIHTYEQYF. The CDR3 region has the DNA TGTGCCAGCAGTGAAATACACACCTACGAGCAGTACTTC.

This clone was found a few times. The chain is built from TRBV10-3 and TRBJ2-1; 11 bases are a match to TRBD1. J was trimmed by 3 bases and V by 6 bases; bases with no gene match: 4. This CDR3 region has 15 residues. Germline V CDR1 and CDR2: ENHRY, SYGVKD. CDR3: CAISGTGGSYNEQFF. The CDR3 DNA sequence: TGTGCCATCAGCGGGACAGGGGGAAGCTACAATGAGCAGTTCTTC.